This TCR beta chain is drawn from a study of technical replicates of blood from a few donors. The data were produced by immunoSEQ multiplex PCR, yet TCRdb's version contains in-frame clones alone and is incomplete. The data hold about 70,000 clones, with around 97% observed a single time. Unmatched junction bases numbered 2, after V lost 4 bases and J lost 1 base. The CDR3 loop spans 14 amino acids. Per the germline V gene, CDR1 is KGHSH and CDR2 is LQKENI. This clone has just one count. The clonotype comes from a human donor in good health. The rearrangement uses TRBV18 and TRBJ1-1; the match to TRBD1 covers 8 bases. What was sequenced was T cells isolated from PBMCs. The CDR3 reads CASSLDRANTEAFF. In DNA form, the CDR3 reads TGTGCCAGCTCACTGGACAGGGCGAACACTGAAGCTTTCTTT.